Listed below are T cell receptor beta chains from one sample, sequenced in a study of T cells in Graves' hyperthyroidism and ophthalmopathy. TCRdb processed the multiplex PCR reads anew with MiXCR; each CDR3 protein has one entry. The table has about 200,000 distinct CDR3 sequences, 18% seen once; the top ten hold roughly 44%. Sequencing input: blood. All receptors come from a man aged 35 to 55 with Graves' hyperthyroidism. The CDR3 runs from the conserved cysteine through the conserved F or W. The D gene is left open where the match is weak. Not every row has a clone size; where given, it reads once, few, many or a size class.

.	.	TRBV20-1	TRBJ1-5	TGCAGTGCTAGAGATCGTAGGGCCCCGTTCGGGCAGCCCCAGCATTTT	CSARDRRAPFGQPQHF
TRBD1	.	TRBV27	TRBJ2-7	TGTGCCAGCAGAATTGCCGGGACAGGCGGGGACGAGCAGTACTTC	CASRIAGTGGDEQYF
.	many	TRBV7-9	TRBJ2-3	TGTGCCAGCAGCCGTTCTGGCACAGATACGCAGTATTTT	CASSRSGTDTQYF
.	many	TRBV27	TRBJ2-1	TGTGCCAGCAACTGGGGGGTGGACATCAACAATGAGCAGTTCTTC	CASNWGVDINNEQFF
TRBD1	.	TRBV5-4	TRBJ2-5	TGTGCCAGCAGCCCTGCCAGGACAGGGGAGGGGGAGACCCAGTACTTC	CASSPARTGEGETQYF
.	once	TRBV19	TRBJ1-2	TGTGCCAGTAGCCCCAACGGGGATTATGGCTACACCTTC	CASSPNGDYGYTF
.	many	TRBV12-3/TRBV12-4	TRBJ1-5	TGTGCCAGCAGTAAGGGCAATCAGCCCCAGCATTTT	CASSKGNQPQHF
TRBD1	many	TRBV6-1	TRBJ1-1	TGTGCCAGCAGACAGGGGGCAAAAACTGAAGCTTTCTTT	CASRQGAKTEAFF
.	many	TRBV18	TRBJ1-1	TGTGCCAGCTCACTGACCGAGAGGACCACCGAGGAAGCTTTCTTT	CASSLTERTTEEAFF
.	.	TRBV7-6	TRBJ1-3	TGTGCCAGCAGCCCGACGTTCGGGAGCTCTGGAAACACCATATATTTT	CASSPTFGSSGNTIYF
TRBD1	many	TRBV3-1	TRBJ1-2	TGTGCCAGCAGCCAGACCGGGACAGGGGGTGACGGCTACACCTTC	CASSQTGTGGDGYTF
.	.	TRBV7-3	TRBJ2-2	TGTGCTAGCAGGAAGATCAGGGCCGACGGGGAGCTGTTTTTT	CASRKIRADGELFF
TRBD2	few	TRBV20-1	TRBJ2-7	TGCAGTGCTGGGGGTAGCGGGGGCTACGAGCAGTACTTC	CSAGGSGGYEQYF
TRBD2	many	TRBV20-1	TRBJ2-7	TGCAGTGCTAGAGACCCTAGCCGGGGGAGGGTCGAGCAGTACTTC	CSARDPSRGRVEQYF
.	few	TRBV4-3	TRBJ2-5	TGCGCCAGCAGCCTAGACAGGAACCAAGAGACCCAGTACTTC	CASSLDRNQETQYF
TRBD1	.	TRBV13	TRBJ1-4	TGTGCCAGCAGCTTGGGACAGGGGGGATATGAAAAACTGTTTTTT	CASSLGQGGYEKLFF
.	many	TRBV7-9	TRBJ1-1	TGTGCCACCCTAAGTATGAACACTGAAGCTTTCTTT	CATLSMNTEAFF